This record looks at one T cell receptor beta chain sequence and its context. Its antigen is still unknown. A read error is possible here, since a much larger clone lies one base away. The source of the sample is a study of glioma-infiltrating T cells. Study results and caveats: Tissue-blood divergence was below expectation in non-neoplastic patients, above in gliomas. Only very few CDR3 sequences appeared in both tissue and blood.

Amplification of TCR alpha and beta CDR3 regions from RNA used iRepertoire nested multiplex PCR. TCRdb independently ran MiXCR on the multiplex PCR reads; one entry per CDR3 protein. Here the sample spans over 80,000 distinct CDR3 sequences, roughly 40% being singletons. This receptor was identified in a human donor with low-grade glioma or glioblastoma, undergoing nonglioma brain surgery, or in good health (not recorded which). Sequenced: glioma tissue, nonneoplastic brain tissue, or PBMCs (not recorded which).

For the CDR3, the DNA is TGTGCCAGCAGTCTCAGTAGCGGGGGAGGGTCATACAATGGGCAGTTCTTC. Protein: CASSLSSGGGSYNGQFF. This chain joins TRBV28 and TRBJ2-1; 9 bases line up with TRBD2. Germline CDR1 and CDR2: MDHEN and SYDVKM. The CDR3 sequence is 17 residues long.